These 2 T cell receptor beta chains originate from one sample sequenced in a study of blood T cell repertoires in COVID-19. Libraries were prepared by immunoSEQ multiplex PCR; TCRdb keeps only in-frame clonotypes and omits some of them. This table has 85,000 to 120,000 clones, around 87% appearing once. Sample: peripheral blood. These receptors originate from a woman aged 45-65 years with COVID-19, enrolled during active disease.

V is TRBV29-1 and J is TRBJ2-7, with D perhaps matching TRBD1 (6 bases). Germline V lookup: CDR1 SQVTM, CDR2 ANQGSEA. This CDR3 contains 13 residues. Trimming removed 2 bases at V and 5 bases at J, with 13 bases between. The CDR3 protein is CSVEQGYSDEQYF. DNA of the CDR3: TGCAGCGTTGAACAGGGGTACTCGGACGAGCAGTACTTC.

This chain joins TRBV15 and TRBJ1-5; D not resolved. From germline, CDR1 is LNHNV and CDR2 YYDKDF (reference sequence). The CDR3 runs 15 residues. The V end lost 0 bases, the J end lost 7 bases, and 13 bases lay between the germline ends. In DNA form, the CDR3 reads TGTGCCACCAGCAGAGATCAGAACAAGGAGCAGCCCCAGCATTTT. Translating it yields CATSRDQNKEQPQHF. Using reference TRBV15 and TRBJ1-5 for the parts outside the CDR3, the full variable domain is DAMVIQNPRYQVTQFGKPVTLSCSQTLNHNVMYWYQQKSSQAPKLLFHYYDKDFNNEADTPDNFQSRRPNTSFCFLDIRSPGLGDTAMYLCATSRDQNKEQPQHFGDGTRLSIL.